Detailed here is one T cell receptor (beta chain). The sample originates from a study of blood T cell repertoires in COVID-19. Study overall: T cells, B-cell-depleted T cells, or PBMCs provided the cDNA or gDNA that served as material.

The method was immunoSEQ multiplex PCR; TCRdb's version includes in-frame clones alone and lacks a portion of them. The sample lists a few hundred thousand clones, 65% to 85% occurring once. Germline CDR1 reads MNHEY; CDR2 reads SMNVEV (reference sequence). Unmatched junction bases numbered 6, after V lost 3 bases and J lost 2 bases. This CDR3 region has 15 residues. Sequencing input: peripheral blood. This chain links TRBV27 with TRBJ1-2; 7 bases align to TRBD1. This clonotype was obtained from a woman aged 60 to 75 with acute or convalescent COVID-19. CDR3 loop: CASSLSSGGNYGYTF. The CDR3 DNA reads TGTGCCAGCAGTTTGTCATCAGGGGGGAACTATGGCTACACCTTC.